The present entry profiles one TCR beta chain with its context. Its antigen is not yet known. No per-base quality is available; no much larger clone lies one base away. The CDR3, cysteine through phenylalanine, is 15 amino acids long. This entry keeps only the CDR3 DNA: 45 bases, framed from base 1. CDR1 and CDR2 were assigned from the germline V gene as MDHEN and SYDVKM. At the junction V is shortened by 5 bases and J by 0 bases, with 8 bases in between. This specimen belongs to a study of T cell responses to AZD1222 COVID-19 vaccine (dated by TCRdb to about 2021). For context, the study as a whole: A total of just over 230 trial participants underwent TCR sequencing, of whom around 200 received two doses of AZD1222 and about 25 received two doses of the MenACWY control vaccine. Trial participants were enrolled into age subgroups of 18-55, 56-69 and 70-plus years, which contained around 140, 26 and 57 TCR-sequenced participants, respectively.

The time point label of this sample denotes: about 28 days (+/-7) after the second vaccine dose. Because spike-specific TCR depth and breadth did not differ between the two schedules, AZD1222 recipients who got a second dose at roughly 4 weeks were pooled with those who got a second dose at roughly 12 weeks. Samples from vaccinated people were obtained from the UK trials COV001 and COV002, which included a single-blind randomized controlled phase 2/3 trial of AZD1222 (ChAdOx1 nCoV-19) in healthy adults. For TCRbeta chain sequencing, PBMC samples were collected from trial participants at day 0 and at day 28 after the second dose. Beyond this particular receptor, the publication reports: The whole spike protein was spanned by vaccine-associated CD4 TCRs, and dominant responses were seen in regions 160-218 and 743-854. Participants were mostly white British and included more females than males, and it was suggested by the authors that clonal diversity may have been underestimated. In the small 56-69-year group, the increase in depth fell short of significance, most likely because of low power. After two AZD1222 doses, spike-specific TCR breadth and depth were significantly higher than at day 0 and than in MenACWY recipients. Conclusions about previously exposed vaccinees are limited because only six or seven AZD1222 recipients were SARS-CoV-2 seropositive at baseline. Reportedly, close to half of the unique spike-specific TCRs recognized epitopes lying outside the regions that are mutated in the B.1.351 and B.1.1.7 variants. Because no samples from the day 14 peak response were available, repertoires could be characterized only after the peak T cell response.

The CDR3 regions of human TCRbeta chains were analyzed by immunosequencing. Per the original workflow: TCRs in the repertoires were compared against a reference library of SARS-CoV-2-specific TCRs that had been generated with the MIRA antigen-specificity platform. Breadth meant the fraction of unique TCRs that were SARS-CoV-2-associated, whereas depth meant the fraction of total T cells that were SARS-CoV-2-associated. Using the MIRA data, every spike-specific TCR was mapped to the spike region that the TCR reacted to and assigned to either a CD4 or a CD8 class. Log10-transformed breadth and depth values were compared by one-way ANOVA with Sidak's multiple comparisons tests. The immuneACCESS repertoire file appears here via TCRdb, limited to in-frame rearrangements. These files lack a portion of the clones; in checked studies, under half of the deficit traces to unresolved V genes, and the cause of the others is not known. V and J calls and clone size are those listed in that table; D and trimming were worked out from the DNA. A total of some 130,000 clones appear in this sample, roughly 93% of them only once. The ten largest make up around 1% of the sample.

This TCR came from an adult who received the AZD1222 COVID-19 vaccine. The chain was built from TRBV28 and TRBJ1-6; the D gene cannot be named for sure. The sample here was peripheral blood, taken 28 days after the second AZD1222 dose. The DNA is as follows: TGTGCCAGCAGTGAGTTGGACTCCTATAATTCACCCCTCCACTTT. It translates as CASSELDSYNSPLHF. Reference TRBV28 and TRBJ1-6 proteins supply the regions before and after the CDR3; the full variable domain is: DVKVTQSSRYLVKRTGEKVFLECVQDMDHENMFWYRQDPGLGLRLIYFSYDVKMKEKGDIPEGYSVSREKKERFSLILESASTNQTSMYLCASSELDSYNSPLHFGNGTRLTVT.